The 16 T cell receptor beta chains below were found in one sample sequenced in a study of T cell responses to AZD1222 COVID-19 vaccine. Profiled with immunoSEQ multiplex PCR; TCRdb holds only in-frame clones, not every one. The table shows fewer than 150,000 clones, with around nine tenths occurring only once. This specimen was peripheral blood, taken on day 0 of AZD1222 vaccination. Every receptor here comes from an adult in good health.

This clone was seen a few times. The chain carries TRBV3-1 (or the pseudogene TRBV3-2) and TRBJ2-3; the D is unclear. Germline loops: CDR1 LGHDT, CDR2 YNNKEL (reference sequence). Deletions cut 4 bases from V and 0 bases from J, with 5 bases between. This CDR3 is 13 amino acids long. The CDR3 here is CASSPPSTDTQYF. Written as DNA, the CDR3 is TGTGCCAGCAGCCCCCCTAGCACAGATACGCAGTATTTT.

The rearrangement joins TRBV5-4 to TRBJ1-2; possibly TRBD1 for D (5 bases). Germline V gene data show CDR1 as SGHNT and CDR2 as YYREEE (reference sequence). The V gene lost 0 bases and the J gene lost 8 bases, with 14 bases spanning the gap. The CDR3 covers 14 residues. The CDR3 is CASSLESGLEGYTF. The DNA for the CDR3 is TGTGCCAGCAGCTTGGAGTCAGGGCTTGAGGGCTACACCTTC.

The chain combines TRBV19 with TRBJ2-7; 7 bases fit TRBD2. Trimming at V came to 3 bases and at J to 2 bases, leaving 7 bases not matched to a gene. Germline V gene lookup returns CDR1 LNHDA and CDR2 SQIVND (reference sequence). The CDR3 runs to 15 residues. The CDR3: CASSIGGRSPYEQYF. DNA of the CDR3: TGTGCCAGTAGTATCGGGGGGAGGTCCCCCTACGAGCAGTACTTC. The full variable domain, with the rest looked up from reference TRBV19 and TRBJ2-7, is DGGITQSPKYLFRKEGQNVTLSCEQNLNHDAMYWYRQDPGQGLRLIYYSQIVNDFQKGDIAEGYSVSREKKESFPLTVTSAQKNPTAFYLCASSIGGRSPYEQYFGPGTRLTVT.

The gene calls are TRBV7-9 and TRBJ1-6, with TRBD1 as a possible D gene (6 bases). The CDR3 consists of 13 residues. The germline V and J ends were trimmed by 1 base and 10 bases, with 8 bases remaining between them. Germline-derived CDR1 and CDR2 are SEHNR and FQNEAQ (reference sequence). CDR3: CASSLEGESPLHF. The CDR3 region has the DNA TGTGCCAGCAGCTTAGAGGGGGAGTCACCCCTCCACTTT.

The J gene is TRBJ1-5, the V gene TRBV12-3 or TRBV12-4; D is unresolved. This CDR3 is 13 amino acids long. Between the trimmed V and J ends, which lost 8 bases and 5 bases, there was a span of 13 bases. CDR3 nucleotide sequence: TGTGCCAGCGGTTCCACAAAAGATCAGCCCCAGCATTTT. Encoded protein: CASGSTKDQPQHF.

The V call is TRBV5-8, the J call TRBJ2-7; 8 bases match TRBD1. CDR3 length: 13 amino acids. Germline loops: CDR1 SGHTS, CDR2 YDEGEE. J was trimmed by 5 bases and V by 5 bases; bases with no gene match: 6. CDR3 sequence: CASRLDRGHEQYF. The CDR3 bases are TGTGCCAGCAGATTAGACAGGGGCCACGAGCAGTACTTC. Full variable domain (outside the CDR3, taken from reference TRBV5-8 and TRBJ2-7): EAGVTQSPTHLIKTRGQQATLRCSPISGHTSVYWYQQALGLGLQFLLWYDEGEERNRGNFPPRFSGRQFPNYSSELNVNALELEDSALYLCASRLDRGHEQYFGPGTRLTVT.

This clone was seen a handful of times. The chain's CDR3 is CASSPMLAGGGQPQHF. In DNA, the CDR3 is TGTGCCAGCTCCCCTATGCTCGCGGGGGGCGGTCAGCCCCAGCATTTT. The gene calls are TRBV18 and TRBJ1-5; possibly TRBD1 for D (6 bases). This CDR3 comprises 16 residues. Trimming removed 6 bases at V and 6 bases at J, with 21 bases between. The V gene's germline CDR1 is KGHSH and CDR2 LQKENI.

This chain links TRBV5-4 with TRBJ1-2; D not resolved. V was trimmed by 4 bases and J by 7 bases, leaving 14 bases between them. CDR3 length equals 13 residues. Germline CDR1 and CDR2: SGHNT and YYREEE (reference sequence). The CDR3 DNA reads TGTGCCAGCAGCCCTCAAGCGACACTTGGCTACACCTTC. Amino acid sequence: CASSPQATLGYTF.

The V gene is TRBV13, the J gene TRBJ2-1; the match to TRBD1 covers 7 bases. The CDR3 is made up of 15 amino acids. Trimming took 3 bases from V and 6 from J; bases not matched to a gene: 8. CDR1 and CDR2 from the germline V gene are PRHDT and FYEKMQ (reference sequence). CDR3 amino acids: CASSLVGQLVNEQFF. For the CDR3, the DNA is TGTGCCAGCAGCTTGGTGGGACAGTTAGTCAATGAGCAGTTCTTC. The full variable domain, in which reference TRBV13 and TRBJ2-1 provide the parts outside the CDR3, is AAGVIQSPRHLIKEKRETATLKCYPIPRHDTVYWYQQGPGQDPQFLISFYEKMQSDKGSIPDRFSAQQFSDYHSELNMSSLELGDSALYFCASSLVGQLVNEQFFGPGTRLTVL.

V is TRBV10-3 and J is TRBJ1-1; D uncertain. Trimming cost V 11 bases and J 1 base, with 11 bases left between them. Looked up from germline, CDR1 is ENHRY and CDR2 is SYGVKD. The CDR3 is made up of 12 amino acids. This CDR3 reads CAHTDGNTEAFF. The CDR3 DNA reads TGTGCCCACACGGACGGGAACACTGAAGCTTTCTTT.

The chain carries TRBV20-1 and TRBJ1-2; 9 positions agree with TRBD1. From germline, CDR1 is DFQATT and CDR2 SNEGSKA (reference sequence). J gave up 5 bases and V 3 bases, and 10 bases lay outside the gene matches. CDR3 length: 15 amino acids. CDR3 in amino acids: CSASFTGGVLYGYTF. The CDR3 DNA is TGCAGTGCTAGTTTTACAGGGGGCGTTTTGTATGGCTACACCTTC.

V is TRBV10-1 and J is TRBJ2-7, with 14 bases lining up with TRBD2. Germline CDR1 reads WNHNN; CDR2 reads SYGVQD (reference sequence). Trimming removed 6 bases from V and 4 bases from J; junction bases left unmatched: 23. CDR3 length: 21 residues. CDR3 in amino acids: CASSAKGIPGLAGARGYEQYF. CDR3 coding DNA: TGCGCCAGCAGCGCGAAGGGAATACCGGGACTAGCGGGAGCGCGGGGGTACGAGCAGTACTTC.

The chain combines TRBV2 with TRBJ1-6; D gene unclear. From germline, CDR1 is SNHLY and CDR2 FYNNEI. The CDR3 spans 15 residues. V dropped 6 bases and J dropped 7 bases, with 16 bases sitting between them. The CDR3 sequence: CASRENRGRNSPLHF. CDR3 nucleotides: TGTGCCAGCAGAGAAAACCGGGGTAGGAATTCACCCCTCCACTTT.

The gene calls are TRBV11-3 and TRBJ1-1; D uncertain. CDR3 length: 13 amino acids. Germline V gene lookup returns CDR1 SGHNT and CDR2 YENEEA. V was pared by 1 base and J by 1 base, with 4 bases between. The CDR3 protein is CASSLAENTEAFF. The DNA of the CDR3 is TGTGCCAGCAGCTTAGCAGAGAACACTGAAGCTTTCTTT.

V and J are TRBV28 and TRBJ2-1; the D call may be TRBD1 or TRBD2 (5 bases each). Germline values: CDR1 MDHEN, CDR2 SYDVKM. The V end lost 6 bases, the J end lost 7 bases, and 13 bases lay between the germline ends. CDR3 length equals 13 residues. CDR3 protein: CASRLSGRNEQFF. Written as DNA, the CDR3 is TGTGCCAGCAGGCTGTCGGGGCGTAATGAGCAGTTCTTC.

This rearrangement joins TRBV29-1 to TRBJ2-7; D is perhaps TRBD1 (5 bases). Trimming stripped 5 bases from V and 3 bases from J, with 11 bases between. The CDR3 covers 12 residues. The germline V gene encodes CDR1 SQVTM and CDR2 ANQGSEA. CDR3 residues: CSVSQGVYEQYF. The CDR3 coding sequence is TGCAGCGTTTCCCAGGGCGTCTACGAGCAGTACTTC.